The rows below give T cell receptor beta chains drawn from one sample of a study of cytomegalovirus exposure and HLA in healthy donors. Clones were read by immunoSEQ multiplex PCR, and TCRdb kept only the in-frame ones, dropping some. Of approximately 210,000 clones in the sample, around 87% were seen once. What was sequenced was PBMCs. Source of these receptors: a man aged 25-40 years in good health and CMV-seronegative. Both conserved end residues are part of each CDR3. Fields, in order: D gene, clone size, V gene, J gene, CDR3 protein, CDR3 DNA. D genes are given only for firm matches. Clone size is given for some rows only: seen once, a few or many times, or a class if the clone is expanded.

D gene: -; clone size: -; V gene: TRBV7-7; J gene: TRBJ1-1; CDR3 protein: CASAQRVNTEAFF; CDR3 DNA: TGTGCTAGCGCTCAACGGGTGAACACTGAAGCTTTCTTT
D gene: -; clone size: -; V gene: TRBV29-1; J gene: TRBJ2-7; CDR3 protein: CSVGKQGRYEQYF; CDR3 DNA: TGCAGCGTTGGTAAACAGGGGAGGTACGAGCAGTACTTC
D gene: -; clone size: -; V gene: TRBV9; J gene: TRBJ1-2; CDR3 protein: CASSRTGQIYGYTF; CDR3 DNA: TGTGCCAGCAGCCGAACCGGACAGATCTATGGCTACACCTTC
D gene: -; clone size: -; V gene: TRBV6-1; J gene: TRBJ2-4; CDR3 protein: CASSVDSKNSQYF; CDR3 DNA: TGTGCCAGCAGTGTAGACAGCAAAAACAGTCAGTACTTC
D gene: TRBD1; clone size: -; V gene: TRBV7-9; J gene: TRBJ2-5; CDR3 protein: CASSGGTGGNQETQYF; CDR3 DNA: TGTGCCAGCAGCGGCGGGACAGGGGGTAACCAAGAGACCCAGTACTTC
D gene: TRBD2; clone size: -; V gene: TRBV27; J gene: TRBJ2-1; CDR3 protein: CASSLRTSGMAEQFF; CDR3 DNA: TGTGCCAGCAGTTTAAGGACTAGCGGGATGGCTGAGCAGTTCTTC
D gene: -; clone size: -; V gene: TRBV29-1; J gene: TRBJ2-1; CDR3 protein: CRKTGYNEQFF; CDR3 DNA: TGCAGGAAAACAGGGTACAATGAGCAGTTCTTC
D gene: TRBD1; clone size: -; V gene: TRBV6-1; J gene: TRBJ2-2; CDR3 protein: CASSARRQGAYTGELFF; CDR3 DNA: TGTGCCAGCAGTGCACGCAGACAGGGGGCCTACACCGGGGAGCTGTTTTTT
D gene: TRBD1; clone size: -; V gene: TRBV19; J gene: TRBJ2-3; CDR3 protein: CATRRDRVTDTQYF; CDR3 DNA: TGTGCCACTCGCCGGGACAGGGTAACAGATACGCAGTATTTT
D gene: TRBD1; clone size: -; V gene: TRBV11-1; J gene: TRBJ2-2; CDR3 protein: CASSLAPPGTANTGELFF; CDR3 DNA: TGTGCCAGCAGCTTAGCACCCCCCGGGACAGCTAACACCGGGGAGCTGTTTTTT
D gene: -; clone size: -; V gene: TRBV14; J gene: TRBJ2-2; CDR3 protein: CASSQVTGPTGELFF; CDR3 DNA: TGTGCCAGCAGCCAAGTTACAGGGCCCACCGGGGAGCTGTTTTTT
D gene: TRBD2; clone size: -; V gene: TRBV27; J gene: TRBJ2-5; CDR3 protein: CASSGGAGQETQYF; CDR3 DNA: TGTGCCAGCAGCGGGGGGGCGGGCCAAGAGACCCAGTACTTC
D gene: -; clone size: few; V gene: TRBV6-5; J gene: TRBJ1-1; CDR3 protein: CASSYRGVGMNTEAFF; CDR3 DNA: TGTGCCAGCAGTTACCGCGGGGTGGGGATGAACACTGAAGCTTTCTTT
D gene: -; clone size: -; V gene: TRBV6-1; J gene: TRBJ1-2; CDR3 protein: CASSEWGREGYTF; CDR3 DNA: TGTGCCAGCAGTGAGTGGGGCAGAGAGGGCTACACCTTC
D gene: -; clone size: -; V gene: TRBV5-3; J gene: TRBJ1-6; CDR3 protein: CARSLWAANSPLHF; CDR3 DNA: TGTGCCAGAAGCTTATGGGCAGCAAATTCACCCCTCCACTTT
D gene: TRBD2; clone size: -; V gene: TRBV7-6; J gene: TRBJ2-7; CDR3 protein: CASSPRGGKYEQYF; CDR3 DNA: TGTGCCAGCTCCCCTCGGGGGGGGAAGTACGAGCAGTACTTC
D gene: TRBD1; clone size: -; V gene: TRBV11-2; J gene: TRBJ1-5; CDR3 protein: CASRDRASNQPQHF; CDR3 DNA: TGTGCCAGCCGTGACAGGGCTAGCAATCAGCCCCAGCATTTT
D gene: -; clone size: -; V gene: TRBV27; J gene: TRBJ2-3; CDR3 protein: CASRQFVGTDTQYF; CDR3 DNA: TGTGCCAGCAGGCAGTTTGTCGGCACAGATACGCAGTATTTT
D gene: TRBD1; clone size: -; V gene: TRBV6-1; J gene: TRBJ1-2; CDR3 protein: CASSENWDRGVYGYTF; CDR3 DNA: TGTGCCAGCAGTGAAAATTGGGACAGGGGAGTCTATGGCTACACCTTC
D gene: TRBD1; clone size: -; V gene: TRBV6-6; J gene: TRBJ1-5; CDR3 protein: CASSPDRGDQPQHF; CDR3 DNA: TGTGCCAGCAGTCCTGACAGGGGGGATCAGCCCCAGCATTTT
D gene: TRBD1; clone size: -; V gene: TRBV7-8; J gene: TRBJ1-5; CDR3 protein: CASSSGTGGGQPQHF; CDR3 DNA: TGTGCCAGCAGCTCCGGGACAGGGGGTGGTCAGCCCCAGCATTTT
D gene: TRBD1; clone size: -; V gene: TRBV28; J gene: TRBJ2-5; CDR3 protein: CASSPPGRQGTVTQYF; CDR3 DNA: TGTGCCAGCAGCCCCCCCGGTCGACAGGGAACCGTGACCCAGTACTTC
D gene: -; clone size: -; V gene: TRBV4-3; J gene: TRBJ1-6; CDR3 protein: CASSQDRGINSPLHF; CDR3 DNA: TGCGCCAGCAGCCAAGATCGGGGAATCAATTCACCCCTCCACTTT
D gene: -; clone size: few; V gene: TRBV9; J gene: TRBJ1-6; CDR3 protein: CASSVGGGRGNSPLHF; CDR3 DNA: TGTGCCAGCAGCGTAGGAGGGGGACGAGGGAATTCACCCCTCCACTTT
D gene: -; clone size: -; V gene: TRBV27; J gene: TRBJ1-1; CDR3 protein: CASSLNRANTEAFF; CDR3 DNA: TGTGCCAGCAGTTTAAACAGGGCGAACACTGAAGCTTTCTTT
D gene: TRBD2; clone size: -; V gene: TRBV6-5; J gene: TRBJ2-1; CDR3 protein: CASSYSGGLVYNEQFF; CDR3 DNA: TGTGCCAGCAGTTACTCGGGGGGACTAGTCTACAATGAGCAGTTCTTC
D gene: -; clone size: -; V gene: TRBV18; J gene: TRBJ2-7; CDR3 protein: CASSPLGQGNSPSSYEQYF; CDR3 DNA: TGTGCCAGCTCACCCCTCGGTCAGGGAAACAGTCCCAGCTCCTACGAGCAGTACTTC
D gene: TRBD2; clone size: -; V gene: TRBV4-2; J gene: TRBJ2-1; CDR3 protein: CASSQDGTSGGNEQFF; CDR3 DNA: TGTGCCAGCAGCCAAGATGGGACTAGCGGGGGGAATGAGCAGTTCTTC
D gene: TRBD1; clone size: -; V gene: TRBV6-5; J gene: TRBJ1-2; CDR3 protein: CASSSHRQGPYYGYTF; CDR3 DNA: TGTGCCAGCAGTTCCCACCGACAGGGGCCATACTATGGCTACACCTTC
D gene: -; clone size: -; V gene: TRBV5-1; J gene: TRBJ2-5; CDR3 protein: CASSLGLQETQYF; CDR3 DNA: TGCGCCAGCAGCTTGGGTCTACAAGAGACCCAGTACTTC
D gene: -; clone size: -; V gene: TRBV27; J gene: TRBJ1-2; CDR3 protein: CASSLSGLGPLGGYTF; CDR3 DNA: TGTGCCAGCAGTTTATCAGGATTGGGCCCCCTGGGTGGCTACACCTTC
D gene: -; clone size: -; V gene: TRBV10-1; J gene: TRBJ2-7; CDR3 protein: CASSERSLTPGYF; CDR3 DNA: TGCGCCAGCAGTGAGCGATCCTTAACACCGGGGTACTTC